These 32 T cell receptor beta chains were all obtained from the same sample, sequenced in a study of blood T cell repertoires in COVID-19. Sequenced by immunoSEQ multiplex PCR; TCRdb stores in-frame clones only, minus some. The sample carries 300,000 to 450,000 clones, 87% recorded once. The sample comprised peripheral blood. Receptors originate from a woman in her 30s with COVID-19, enrolled during active disease.

J is TRBJ2-7 and V is TRBV2; 7 bases are a match to TRBD1. V lost 7 bases, J lost 6 bases, and 12 bases stayed unmatched. Germline CDR1 SNHLY, CDR2 FYNNEI. CDR3 length equals 14 residues. The DNA of the CDR3 is TGTGCCAGCACCGTCCGCCCCCAGGGGGTCGAGCAGTACTTC. Its translation is CASTVRPQGVEQYF.

V gene TRBV2 combines with J gene TRBJ1-6; D perhaps matches TRBD1 (6 bases). The V end lost 7 bases, the J end lost 0 bases, and 10 bases lay between the germline ends. Germline V lookup: CDR1 SNHLY, CDR2 FYNNEI. The CDR3 runs to 15 residues. DNA for the CDR3: TGTGCCAGCATATCGGACAGCTCCTATAATTCACCCCTCCACTTT. Translation: CASISDSSYNSPLHF. Full variable domain (rest looked up from reference TRBV2 and TRBJ1-6): EPEVTQTPSHQVTQMGQEVILRCVPISNHLYFYWYRQILGQKVEFLVSFYNNEISEKSEIFDDQFSVERPDGSNFTLKIRSTKLEDSAMYFCASISDSSYNSPLHFGNGTRLTVT.

The chain is built from TRBV6-1 and TRBJ2-7; 10 positions match TRBD2. The V gene's germline CDR1 is MNHNS and CDR2 SASEGT. The CDR3 loop spans 17 amino acids. The J segment lost 5 bases and the V segment lost 2 bases, leaving 12 bases of the junction unmatched. CDR3 DNA sequence: TGTGCCAGCAGTGAATTCCTTAGCGGGAGGCCGCCTGACGAGCAGTACTTC. It yields the protein CASSEFLSGRPPDEQYF.

The rearrangement joins TRBV30 to TRBJ1-2; 9 nucleotides agree with TRBD1. CDR1 GTSNPN and CDR2 SVGIG come from the germline V gene (reference sequence). V lost 5 bases to trimming and J lost 4 bases; unmatched junction nucleotides: 14. The CDR3 is 16 residues long. This CDR3 reads CAWGKLRGQGSYGYTF. The CDR3 region has the DNA TGTGCCTGGGGTAAGCTCCGTGGACAGGGGAGCTATGGCTACACCTTC.

This clone was picked up one time. V usage is TRBV27 and J usage is TRBJ2-4; 7 nucleotides match TRBD1. CDR1 and CDR2 from the germline V gene are MNHEY and SMNVEV (reference sequence). The CDR3 sequence is 12 residues long. Trimming at V came to 9 bases and at J to 5 bases, leaving 4 bases not matched to a gene. CDR3 in amino acids: CASQGDENIQYF. CDR3 sequence (DNA): TGTGCCAGTCAGGGGGATGAAAACATTCAGTACTTC.

This chain connects TRBV7-3 to TRBJ2-3, with TRBD2 identical over 10 bases. The junction had 6 bases not matched to a gene; V was cut back by 4 bases and J by 2 bases. CDR3 length equals 16 residues. Germline CDR1 is SGHTA and CDR2 is FQGTGA. CDR3 nucleotide sequence: TGTGCCAGCAGCTCAACTAGCGGGGCCCTCACAGATACGCAGTATTTT. It translates to CASSSTSGALTDTQYF.

The genes are TRBV24-1 and TRBJ2-2; possible D gene TRBD1, 5 bases. Germline values: CDR1 KGHDR, CDR2 SFDVKD. The germline V and J ends were trimmed by 2 bases and 6 bases, with 18 bases remaining between them. The CDR3 runs 17 residues. This CDR3 reads CATSDSVKGYYPGELFF. The CDR3 DNA reads TGTGCCACCAGTGATTCAGTTAAGGGGTATTATCCCGGGGAGCTGTTTTTT.

This rearrangement joins TRBV10-3 to TRBJ2-5; TRBD2 matches at 10 bases. V was pared by 2 bases and J by 4 bases, with 4 bases of the junction left unmatched. The CDR3 is made up of 15 amino acids. CDR1 and CDR2 (germline): ENHRY, SYGVKD. CDR3 amino acids: CAISEGIAGGETQYF. The CDR3, as DNA: TGTGCCATCAGTGAGGGGATAGCGGGAGGAGAGACCCAGTACTTC.

The rearrangement uses TRBV7-6 and TRBJ2-1; 8 bases align to TRBD1. Germline CDR1 reads SGHVS; CDR2 reads FNYEAQ. V lost 1 base and J lost 4; bases outside the gene matches: 9. CDR3 length equals 17 residues. The CDR3 DNA reads as TGTGCCAGCAGCTTAGGGTTAGACAGGGGACCTTACAATGAGCAGTTCTTC. It translates to CASSLGLDRGPYNEQFF. The full variable domain, completed using reference TRBV7-6 and TRBJ2-1, is GAGVSQSPRYKVTKRGQDVALRCDPISGHVSLYWYRQALGQGPEFLTYFNYEAQQDKSGLPNDRFSAERPEGSISTLTIQRTEQRDSAMYRCASSLGLDRGPYNEQFFGPGTRLTVL.

The chain combines TRBV11-2 with TRBJ2-1; 9 positions match TRBD1. The CDR3 totals 13 residues. Germline trimming cut 8 bases from V and 5 bases from J; bases unmatched to any gene: 4. Looked up from germline, CDR1 is SGHAT and CDR2 is FQNNGV. CDR3 amino acids: CASGDRVNNEQFF. The CDR3 coding sequence is TGTGCCAGCGGGGACAGGGTTAACAATGAGCAGTTCTTC.

The rearrangement uses TRBV5-1 and TRBJ2-7; TRBD1 matches 10 bases. The germline CDR1 and CDR2 sequences are SGHRS and YFSETQ. The CDR3 covers 16 residues. The V gene end was trimmed by 0 bases and the J gene end by 7 bases; junction bases not matched to a gene: 10. CDR3 loop: CASSLDEGTGAGEQYF. CDR3 nucleotides: TGCGCCAGCAGCTTGGATGAAGGGACAGGGGCAGGTGAGCAGTACTTC.

The chain links TRBV25-1 to TRBJ1-4, with 10 bases that match TRBD1. Per the germline V gene, CDR1 is MGHDK and CDR2 is SYGVNS. There are 15 residues in the CDR3. Losses at the gene ends were 6 bases for V and 8 bases for J; bases not matched to a gene: 9. The CDR3 DNA is TGTGCCAGCAGCGCAGGGACAGGGGCTGGCGAAAAACTGTTTTTT. Its protein product is CASSAGTGAGEKLFF.

The rearrangement joins TRBV27 to TRBJ2-7; TRBD2 matches 8 bases. Trimming cost V 8 bases and J 4 bases; bases outside gene matches: 10. Germline V lookup: CDR1 MNHEY, CDR2 SMNVEV (reference sequence). The CDR3 spans 14 residues. The CDR3 is CASARGVAGYEQYF. Here the CDR3 DNA reads TGTGCCAGCGCAAGAGGGGTAGCGGGGTACGAGCAGTACTTC.

The V call is TRBV28, the J call TRBJ2-7, with a weak D call TRBD2 (5 bases). The V gene's germline CDR1 is MDHEN and CDR2 SYDVKM. The ends were cut back, 7 bases at V and 2 bases at J, with 9 bases in the middle. The CDR3 extends over 12 amino acids. This chain's CDR3 is CASKRRPYEQYF. The DNA for the CDR3 is TGTGCCAGCAAGCGGAGACCCTACGAGCAGTACTTC.

The chain employs TRBV5-5 and TRBJ1-2, with 8 bases matching TRBD1. Germline-derived CDR1 and CDR2 are SGHKS and YYEKEE (reference sequence). The CDR3 contains 18 residues. V was pared by 5 bases and J by 2 bases, with 17 bases of the junction left unmatched. The chain's CDR3 is CASRRSDPQGAQNYGYTF. The CDR3 DNA sequence: TGTGCCAGCAGACGGTCAGACCCGCAGGGGGCGCAGAACTATGGCTACACCTTC.

The CDR3 sequence: CATSDPGRGRETQYF. The CDR3 DNA sequence: TGTGCCACCAGTGACCCCGGGAGGGGGCGAGAGACCCAGTACTTC. The chain is built from TRBV24-1 and TRBJ2-5, with D perhaps matching TRBD2 (8 bases). Germline V lookup: CDR1 KGHDR, CDR2 SFDVKD. Deletions cut 4 bases from V and 4 bases from J, with 15 bases between. The CDR3 loop spans 15 amino acids.

This chain uses TRBV2 with TRBJ2-5, with TRBD2 identical over 13 bases. CDR3 length: 15 residues. V was pared by 6 bases and J by 4 bases, with 5 bases of the junction left unmatched. Germline V lookup: CDR1 SNHLY, CDR2 FYNNEI. CDR3 DNA sequence: TGTGCCAGCAGGAGACTAGCGGGAGGCGGAGAGACCCAGTACTTC. Amino acids: CASRRLAGGGETQYF.

On this clone: Other DNA sequences in the sample encode the same CDR3. This chain uses TRBV19 with TRBJ1-1, with D possibly being TRBD1 (6 bases). Germline assignment: CDR1 LNHDA and CDR2 SQIVND (reference sequence). There are 14 residues in the CDR3. V lost 1 base and J lost 2, with 8 bases in between. Here the CDR3 DNA reads TGTGCCAGTAGTATAGCGGACAGCAACACTGAAGCTTTCTTT. This translates into CASSIADSNTEAFF.

The V call is TRBV5-8, the J call TRBJ1-2; a weak D match, TRBD1 (5 bases). With 6 bases removed from V and 0 bases from J, the gap between germline ends came to 18 bases. The CDR3 is 16 amino acids. Germline CDR1 is SGHTS and CDR2 is YDEGEE. CDR3 coding DNA: TGTGCCAGCACCTTATACGGGGGATCAGCTAACTATGGCTACACCTTC. It translates to CASTLYGGSANYGYTF.

The rearrangement uses TRBV6-5 and TRBJ2-7; D gene unclear. Deletions cut 2 bases from V and 4 bases from J, with 3 bases between. Germline lookup yields CDR1 MNHEY and CDR2 SVGAGI. The CDR3 sequence is 11 residues long. The CDR3 DNA follows: TGTGCCAGCAGTTACCAGTACGAGCAGTACTTC. The encoded protein is CASSYQYEQYF.

CDR3 protein: CASSVGGEKSYEQYF. CDR3 in DNA: TGTGCCAGCAGTGTAGGGGGGGAGAAGTCCTACGAGCAGTACTTC. The chain couples TRBV28 to TRBJ2-7; D is possibly TRBD2 (7 bases). Germline V CDR1 and CDR2: MDHEN, SYDVKM. The CDR3 consists of 15 residues. Trimming took 5 bases from V and 1 from J, leaving 15 bases between them.

This clone was counted only a few times. The junction does not match germline at one end; this may be a read error. The chain links TRBV7-7 to TRBJ2-2, with TRBD2 as a possible D gene (5 bases). CDR1 and CDR2 from the germline V gene are SSHAT and FNYEAQ (reference sequence). CDR3 length equals 14 residues. For the CDR3, the DNA is TGTGCTAGCAGCGAGGTGGAGGCCACCGGGGAGCTGTTTTTT. Its protein is CASSEVEATGELFF.

The chain uses TRBV28 and TRBJ2-1, with 8 bases lining up with TRBD1. The CDR3 extends over 15 amino acids. The V gene end was trimmed by 2 bases and the J gene end by 4 bases; junction bases not matched to a gene: 4. The germline CDR1 and CDR2 sequences are MDHEN and SYDVKM. CDR3: CASSLGTGPYNEQFF. In DNA form, the CDR3 reads TGTGCCAGCAGTTTAGGGACAGGCCCATACAATGAGCAGTTCTTC. The full variable domain, in which reference TRBV28 and TRBJ2-1 provide the parts outside the CDR3, is DVKVTQSSRYLVKRTGEKVFLECVQDMDHENMFWYRQDPGLGLRLIYFSYDVKMKEKGDIPEGYSVSREKKERFSLILESASTNQTSMYLCASSLGTGPYNEQFFGPGTRLTVL.

The CDR3 bases are TGTGCCAGCAGCCAATGGCTAGCGGGAGGTCCCGGGGCCCAGTACTTC. Protein sequence: CASSQWLAGGPGAQYF. The chain carries TRBV9 and TRBJ2-5, with TRBD2 matching over 11 bases. Germline CDR1 reads SGDLS; CDR2 reads YYNGEE. V shed 4 bases and J 9 bases; nucleotides not matched to a gene: 14. CDR3 length: 16 residues.

V and J are TRBV19 and TRBJ1-3; D not certain. Per germline, CDR1 LNHDA and CDR2 SQIVND (reference sequence). V was pared by 6 bases and J by 0 bases, with 9 bases between. The length of the CDR3 is 14 residues. DNA of the CDR3: TGTGCCAGTAGACGAGACATCTCTGGAAACACCATATATTTT. The encoded protein is CASRRDISGNTIYF.

V gene TRBV7-9 combines with J gene TRBJ2-5; no definite D call. This CDR3 is 12 amino acids long. CDR1 and CDR2 (germline): SEHNR, FQNEAQ (reference sequence). V was shortened by 3 bases and J by 4 bases, with 6 bases between the two germline ends. The CDR3 bases are TGTGCCAGCAGCTTTTCTTTAGAGACCCAGTACTTC. Translation gives CASSFSLETQYF.

The V call is TRBV2, the J call TRBJ2-7; 9 nucleotides align to TRBD1. The CDR3 contains 14 residues. Germline assignment: CDR1 SNHLY and CDR2 FYNNEI. V shed 10 bases and J 5 bases; nucleotides not matched to a gene: 12. CDR3 sequence reads: CATRLTGGVDEQYF. Here the CDR3 DNA reads TGTGCCACCCGACTGACAGGGGGGGTTGACGAGCAGTACTTC. The full variable domain, in which reference TRBV2 and TRBJ2-7 provide the parts outside the CDR3, is EPEVTQTPSHQVTQMGQEVILRCVPISNHLYFYWYRQILGQKVEFLVSFYNNEISEKSEIFDDQFSVERPDGSNFTLKIRSTKLEDSAMYFCATRLTGGVDEQYFGPGTRLTVT.

The V and J genes are TRBV27 and TRBJ2-3; 9 bases align to TRBD2. The V gene end was trimmed by 3 bases and the J gene end by 2 bases; junction bases not matched to a gene: 6. Germline CDR1 is MNHEY and CDR2 is SMNVEV (reference sequence). This CDR3 is 16 amino acids long. Here the CDR3 reads CASSLTSGAATDTQYF. CDR3 coding DNA: TGTGCCAGCAGTTTGACTAGCGGAGCCGCCACAGATACGCAGTATTTT.

The chain employs TRBV2 and TRBJ2-5; 8 bases are shared with TRBD2. The V gene's germline CDR1 is SNHLY and CDR2 FYNNEI. CDR3 length: 14 amino acids. The V segment lost 7 bases and the J segment 5 bases; nucleotides outside the gene matches: 9. The DNA for the CDR3 is TGTGCCAGCACCCCCGGGGGGGTCAGGGAGACCCAGTACTTC. Translation: CASTPGGVRETQYF.

The chain has TRBV5-1 and TRBJ1-2, with D possibly matching TRBD1 (5 bases). Per the germline V gene, CDR1 is SGHRS and CDR2 is YFSETQ. V was shortened by 5 bases and J by 4 bases, with 15 bases between the two germline ends. The CDR3 is made up of 14 amino acids. The DNA of the CDR3 is TGCGCCAGCAGTCGGGGGGATAAGGGCTATGGCTACACCTTC. Its protein is CASSRGDKGYGYTF.

The chain links TRBV7-2 to TRBJ2-1, with 7 bases lining up with TRBD2. Looked up from germline, CDR1 is SGHTA and CDR2 is FQGNSA. The trim removed 1 base at V and 7 bases at J, leaving 10 bases unmatched. The CDR3 runs to 16 residues. CDR3 bases: TGTGCCAGCAGCTTAGTTTCGGCTAGCGGAAGTAATGAGCAGTTCTTC. It yields the protein CASSLVSASGSNEQFF.

The V and J genes are TRBV4-1 and TRBJ2-1; D not resolved. CDR1 MGHRA and CDR2 YSYEKL come from the germline V gene. The CDR3 contains 16 residues. The V and J ends lost 4 bases and 2 bases respectively, with 15 bases between them. CDR3 in amino acids: CASSPRPTRTYNEQFF. In nucleotides, the CDR3 is TGCGCCAGCAGCCCGCGACCGACTCGAACCTACAATGAGCAGTTCTTC.